This T cell receptor beta chain came from a study of T cell responses to AZD1222 COVID-19 vaccine. Here immunoSEQ multiplex PCR was the method, and the copy in TCRdb shows in-frame clones only, minus some. The table shows 90,000 to 120,000 clones, with nearly 90% occurring only once. Trimming shortened V by 1 base and J by 9 bases, and 11 bases separated the two germline ends. Germline lookup yields CDR1 KGHDR and CDR2 SFDVKD. The CDR3 is 13 residues long. The sequences come from peripheral blood, collected 28 days after the second AZD1222 dose. This sequence was found in an adult who received the AZD1222 COVID-19 vaccine. The chain is built from TRBV24-1 and TRBJ1-2, with no clear D. The CDR3 spells CATSDFPRGSYTF. CDR3 in DNA: TGTGCCACCAGTGATTTCCCCCGCGGAAGCTACACCTTC.